This TCR beta chain was observed in a study of shared T cell receptors in the human thymus. V lost 5 bases and J lost 7; bases outside the gene matches: 13. Germline CDR1 reads MNHEY; CDR2 reads SMNVEV (reference sequence). CDR3 length equals 17 residues. This table comes from immunoSEQ multiplex PCR, and its TCRdb copy is limited to in-frame clones, with some not included. The table has hundreds of thousands of clones, about 90% seen once. These data were likewise used in another study, on human thymus T cells.

Sequences were obtained from thymocytes. V gene TRBV27 combines with J gene TRBJ2-5, with TRBD2 matching 13 bases. The receptor's source is a boy in the first two years of life with a congenital heart defect. The CDR3, as DNA: TGTGCCAGCAGTCCCATACTAGCGGGAGGGGCCCCAGGGACCCAGTACTTC. Translating it yields CASSPILAGGAPGTQYF.